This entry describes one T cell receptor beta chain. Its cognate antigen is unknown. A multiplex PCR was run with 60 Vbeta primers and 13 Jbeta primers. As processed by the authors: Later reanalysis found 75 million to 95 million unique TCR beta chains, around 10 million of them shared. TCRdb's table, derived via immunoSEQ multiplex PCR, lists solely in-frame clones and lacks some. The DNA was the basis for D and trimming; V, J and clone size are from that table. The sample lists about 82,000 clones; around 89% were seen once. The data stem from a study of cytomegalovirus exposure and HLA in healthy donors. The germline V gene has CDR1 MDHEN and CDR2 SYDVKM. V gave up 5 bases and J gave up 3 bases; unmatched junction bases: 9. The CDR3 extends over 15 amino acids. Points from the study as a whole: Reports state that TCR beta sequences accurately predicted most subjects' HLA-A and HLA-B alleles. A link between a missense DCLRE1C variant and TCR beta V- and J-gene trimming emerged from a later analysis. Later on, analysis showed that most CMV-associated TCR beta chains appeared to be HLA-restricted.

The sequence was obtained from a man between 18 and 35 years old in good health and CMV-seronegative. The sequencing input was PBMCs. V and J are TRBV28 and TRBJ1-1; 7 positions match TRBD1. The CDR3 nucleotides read TGTGCCAGCAGTCCGACAGGGACAGAGGACACTGAAGCTTTCTTT. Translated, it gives CASSPTGTEDTEAFF.